Listed below are T cell receptor beta chains from one sample, sequenced in a study of somatic mutations in cytotoxic T cells in rheumatoid arthritis. Here immunoSEQ multiplex PCR was the method, and the copy in TCRdb shows in-frame clones only, minus some. This sample has under 25,000 clones, with 85% found just once. Sequenced sample: CD8+ T cells sorted from blood. The receptors come from a woman aged 40 to 50 with rheumatoid arthritis. Both conserved end residues are part of each CDR3. Fields, in order: clone size, V gene, D gene, J gene, CDR3 DNA, CDR3 protein. The D gene is left open where the match is weak. Not all rows give a size; the values are once, few, many and, for expanded clones, a class.

NA	TRBV10-3	TRBD2	TRBJ2-7	TGTGCCATCAGCGGACTAGCGGACTCCTACGAGCAGTACTTC	CAISGLADSYEQYF
NA	TRBV4-1	TRBD2	TRBJ2-5	TGCGCCAGCAGCCAGGTCGTAGCGGGTGGACGAGAGCAGTACTTC	CASSQVVAGGREQYF
once	TRBV5-1	TRBD2	TRBJ2-5	TGCGCCAGCAGCTTGGCCGGCGAGCGGGGGGCCCAAGAGACCCAGTACTTC	CASSLAGERGAQETQYF
NA	TRBV6-1	NA	TRBJ2-7	TGTGCCAGCAGTGATAAGGGGGAAGCCTCCTACGAGCAGTACTTC	CASSDKGEASYEQYF
NA	TRBV30	NA	TRBJ1-1	TGTGCCTGGATCCTGGAGGGGAACACTGAAGCTTTCTTT	CAWILEGNTEAFF
NA	TRBV7-2	TRBD1	TRBJ1-1	TGTGCCAGCAGCTTAGGAACAGGGGTTTTGGTAAGTTGGGACACTGAAGCTTTCTTT	CASSLGTGVLVSWDTEAFF
NA	TRBV19	NA	TRBJ2-1	TGTGCCACCTCGGTGGGGGGAACAAGTGAGCAGTTCTTC	CATSVGGTSEQFF
NA	TRBV9	TRBD1	TRBJ1-2	TGTGCCAGCAGCGTAGGGGCAGGGGGCGACTATGGCTACACCTTC	CASSVGAGGDYGYTF
NA	TRBV5-1	NA	TRBJ2-7	TGCGCCAGCTGGGCCGGGACAAACTCCTACGAGCAGTACTTC	CASWAGTNSYEQYF
once	TRBV5-6	TRBD1	TRBJ1-2	TGTGCCAGCAGCTTAAGGGAGACAGGGGCTATTAAGGGCTACACCTTC	CASSLRETGAIKGYTF
NA	TRBV5-1	NA	TRBJ2-7	TGCGCCAGCAGCTTGGGGGGGGGCATTTTTGAGCAGTACTTC	CASSLGGGIFEQYF
NA	TRBV7-7	NA	TRBJ2-5	TGTGCCAGCAGCTTAGATGTTTACACGACAGGGTACGGGGAGGCCCAGTACTTC	CASSLDVYTTGYGEAQYF
NA	TRBV12-5	NA	TRBJ2-5	TGTGCTAGTGGTATGGCAGGTCTACGAATCCAAGAGACCCAGTACTTC	CASGMAGLRIQETQYF
NA	TRBV6-5	TRBD2	TRBJ2-5	TGTGCCAGCAGTTACTGGACTAGCGGGGGGTTGGAGACCCAGTACTTC	CASSYWTSGGLETQYF
NA	TRBV7-9	NA	TRBJ1-3	TGTGCCAGCAGCTTAGTAGCGGGTACCCATAGCTCTGGAAACACCATATATTTT	CASSLVAGTHSSGNTIYF
once	TRBV6-5	NA	TRBJ2-3	TGTGCCAGCAGTTACTCGCCACATGATACGCAGTATTTT	CASSYSPHDTQYF
NA	TRBV9	TRBD2	TRBJ2-3	TGTGCCAGCAGCGTGACTAGCGGGGGGGCTGGGGATACGCAGTATTTT	CASSVTSGGAGDTQYF
NA	TRBV11-2	NA	TRBJ2-1	TGTGCCAGCAGTTACGGACTGACCCAACAGTTCTTC	CASSYGLTQQFF
NA	TRBV9	NA	TRBJ2-5	TGTGCCAGCAGCGTAGCAGGGGCGGAGACCCAGTACTTC	CASSVAGAETQYF
NA	TRBV6-1	NA	TRBJ2-1	TGTGCCAGCACCAGGGGAGATGAGCAGTTCTTC	CASTRGDEQFF
NA	TRBV29-1	TRBD1	TRBJ2-3	TGCAGCGTTGAAGCGGGACAGGGGGGTACGCAGTATTTT	CSVEAGQGGTQYF
few	TRBV27	TRBD1	TRBJ2-7	TGTGCCAGCAGTTTGGGACAGGGGGCATACGAGCAGTACTTC	CASSLGQGAYEQYF
NA	TRBV27	TRBD2	TRBJ2-1	TGTGCCAGCAGCCTTCTAGCGGGAGTGGGTGGAGAGCAGTTCTTC	CASSLLAGVGGEQFF
NA	TRBV6-5	NA	TRBJ1-2	TGTGCCAGCAGTTTGGTAGAGGCTAACTATGGCTACACCTTC	CASSLVEANYGYTF
NA	TRBV5-6	NA	TRBJ1-1	TGTGCCAGCAGTCTTGGCATGGGGCTGGATTTCTTT	CASSLGMGLDFF